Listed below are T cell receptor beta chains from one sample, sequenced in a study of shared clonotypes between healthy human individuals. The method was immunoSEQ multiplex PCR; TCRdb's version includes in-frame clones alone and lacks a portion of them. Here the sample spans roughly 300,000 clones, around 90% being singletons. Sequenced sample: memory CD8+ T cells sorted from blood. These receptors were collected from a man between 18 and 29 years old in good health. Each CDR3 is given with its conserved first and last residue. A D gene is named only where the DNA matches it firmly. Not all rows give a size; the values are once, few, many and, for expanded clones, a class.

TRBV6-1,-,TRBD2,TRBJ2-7,CASSELIWTSSYEQYF,TGTGCCAGCAGTGAACTTATTTGGACTAGCTCCTACGAGCAGTACTTC
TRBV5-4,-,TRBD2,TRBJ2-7,CASSFLAGENEQYF,TGTGCCAGCAGCTTTCTAGCGGGAGAGAACGAGCAGTACTTC
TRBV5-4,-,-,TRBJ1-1,CASRAGVEAEAFF,TGTGCCAGCAGGGCTGGGGTCGAGGCTGAAGCTTTCTTT
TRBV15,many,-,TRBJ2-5,CATRTKGHYQETQYF,TGTGCCACCAGAACCAAGGGACACTACCAAGAGACCCAGTACTTC
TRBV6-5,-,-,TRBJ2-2,CASNLVLTHPGELFF,TGTGCCAGCAACCTGGTCCTAACCCACCCCGGGGAGCTGTTTTTT
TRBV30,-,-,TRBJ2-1,CAWKVGNEQFF,TGTGCCTGGAAGGTGGGGAATGAGCAGTTCTTC
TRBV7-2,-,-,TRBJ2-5,CASSFGGGPIEETQYF,TGTGCCAGCAGCTTTGGAGGGGGCCCAATTGAAGAGACCCAGTACTTC
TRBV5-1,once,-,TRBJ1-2,CASSPGALKYGYTF,TGCGCCAGCAGCCCAGGGGCTCTGAAGTATGGCTACACCTTC
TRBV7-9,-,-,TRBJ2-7,CASSLSRGEQYF,TGTGCCAGCAGCCTTTCCCGAGGGGAGCAGTACTTC
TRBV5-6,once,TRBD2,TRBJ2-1,CASSLGLARIHEQFF,TGTGCCAGCAGTCTGGGACTAGCTAGGATCCATGAGCAGTTCTTC
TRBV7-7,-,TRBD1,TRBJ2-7,CASSPGTGSSYEQYF,TGTGCTAGCAGCCCAGGGACAGGGAGCTCCTACGAGCAGTACTTC
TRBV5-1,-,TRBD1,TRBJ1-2,CASSERTGGYGYTF,TGCGCCAGCAGCGAGAGGACAGGGGGCTATGGCTACACCTTC
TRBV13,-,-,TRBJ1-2,CASSSRGLYGYTF,TGTGCCAGCAGCTCCAGGGGCCTCTATGGCTACACCTTC
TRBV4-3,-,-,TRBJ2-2,CASSQEPSPTGELFF,TGCGCCAGCAGCCAAGAACCGTCCCCGACCGGGGAGCTGTTTTTT
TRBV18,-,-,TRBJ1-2,CASSPPEETEDGYTF,TGTGCCAGCTCACCACCGGAAGAGACAGAAGATGGCTACACCTTC
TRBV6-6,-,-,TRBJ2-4,CASRQDSVNIQYF,TGTGCCAGCAGACAGGACAGTGTAAACATTCAGTACTTC
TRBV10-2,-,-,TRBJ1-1,CASSAFQANTEAFF,TGCGCCAGCAGTGCGTTCCAGGCTAACACTGAAGCTTTCTTT
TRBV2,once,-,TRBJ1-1,CASIGRGSPAFF,TGTGCCAGCATAGGGAGGGGAAGTCCCGCTTTCTTT
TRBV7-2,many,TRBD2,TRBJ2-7,CASSRTSGRYSSYEQYF,TGTGCCAGCAGCCGGACTAGCGGGAGGTACAGCTCCTACGAGCAGTACTTC
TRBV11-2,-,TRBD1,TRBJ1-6,CASRARGQGVGSPLHF,TGTGCCAGCAGGGCCAGGGGACAGGGAGTGGGATCACCCCTCCACTTT
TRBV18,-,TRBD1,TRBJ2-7,CASSPADRVHEQYF,TGTGCCAGCTCACCTGCGGACAGGGTACACGAGCAGTACTTC
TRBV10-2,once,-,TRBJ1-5,CASSEWGPARRNNQPQHF,TGCGCCAGCAGTGAGTGGGGTCCGGCCCGACGGAACAATCAGCCCCAGCATTTT
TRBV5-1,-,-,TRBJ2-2,CASSLDSGNTGELFF,TGCGCCAGCAGCTTGGATAGCGGGAACACCGGGGAGCTGTTTTTT
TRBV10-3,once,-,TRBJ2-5,CAISGVSEGTQYF,TGTGCCATCAGTGGTGTCTCGGAAGGGACCCAGTACTTC
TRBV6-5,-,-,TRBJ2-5,CASSYTADQETQYF,TGTGCCAGCAGTTATACAGCAGACCAAGAGACCCAGTACTTC
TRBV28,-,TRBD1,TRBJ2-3,CASSPPGQGKVWTQYF,TGTGCCAGCAGTCCACCGGGACAGGGTAAGGTGTGGACGCAGTATTTT
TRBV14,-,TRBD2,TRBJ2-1,CASSQTSLSYNEQFF,TGTGCCAGCAGCCAGACTAGCCTCTCCTACAATGAGCAGTTCTTC
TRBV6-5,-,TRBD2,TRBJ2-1,CASSYYSSGGYNEQFF,TGTGCCAGCAGTTACTACTCTAGCGGGGGTTACAATGAGCAGTTCTTC
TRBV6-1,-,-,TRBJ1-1,CASSLIALNTEAFF,TGTGCCAGCAGTTTGATCGCCCTGAACACTGAAGCTTTCTTT
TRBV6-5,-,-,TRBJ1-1,CASSAPEGTTEAFF,TGTGCCAGCAGTGCCCCGGAAGGGACGACTGAAGCTTTCTTT
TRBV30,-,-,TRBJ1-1,CAWSSIGNTEAFF,TGTGCCTGGAGTTCTATTGGGAACACTGAAGCTTTCTTT
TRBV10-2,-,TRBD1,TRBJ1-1,CASSPPGQGTEAFF,TGCGCCAGCAGCCCCCCGGGACAGGGGACTGAAGCTTTCTTT
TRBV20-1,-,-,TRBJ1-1,CSASAGIEAFF,TGCAGTGCTAGTGCGGGGATCGAAGCTTTCTTT
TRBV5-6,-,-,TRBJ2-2,CASSLEAGTTGELFF,TGTGCCAGCAGCTTGGAGGCAGGGACCACCGGGGAGCTGTTTTTT
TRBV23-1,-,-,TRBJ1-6,CASSQPGKEQGFYNSPLHF,TGCGCCAGCAGTCAACCGGGAAAGGAACAGGGATTCTATAATTCACCCCTCCACTTT
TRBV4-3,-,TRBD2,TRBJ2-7,CASSQLFPRLAGPQVEQYF,TGCGCCAGCAGCCAGTTATTCCCGAGACTAGCGGGCCCCCAGGTCGAGCAGTACTTC
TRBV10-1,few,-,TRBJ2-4,CASSEWQRIAKNIQYF,TGCGCCAGCAGTGAGTGGCAGAGAATAGCCAAAAACATTCAGTACTTC
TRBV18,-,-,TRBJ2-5,CASSESGRLTQETQYF,TGTGCCAGCTCAGAATCGGGACGCCTAACGCAAGAGACCCAGTACTTC
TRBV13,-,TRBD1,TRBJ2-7,CASSPRQGAYEQYF,TGTGCCAGCAGCCCTCGACAGGGTGCATACGAGCAGTACTTC
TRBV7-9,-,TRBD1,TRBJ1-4,CASSSRDRRTNEKLFF,TGTGCCAGCAGCTCGCGGGACAGGCGAACTAATGAAAAACTGTTTTTT
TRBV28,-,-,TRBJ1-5,CASDPLDNQPQHF,TGTGCCAGCGACCCCTTAGACAATCAGCCCCAGCATTTT
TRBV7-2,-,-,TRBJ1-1,CASSSPRDFYTEAFF,TGTGCCAGCAGCTCGCCCCGGGACTTCTACACTGAAGCTTTCTTT
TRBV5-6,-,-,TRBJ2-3,CASSLDPDTQYF,TGTGCCAGCAGCTTGGATCCAGATACGCAGTATTTT
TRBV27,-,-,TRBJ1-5,CGQVRVNQPQHF,TGTGGGCAGGTCAGGGTCAATCAGCCCCAGCATTTT
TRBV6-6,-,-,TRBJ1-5,CASSYSGGRRNQPQHF,TGTGCCAGCAGTTACTCGGGGGGGAGAAGAAATCAGCCCCAGCATTTT
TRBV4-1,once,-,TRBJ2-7,CASTPTGSYEQYF,TGCGCCAGCACCCCGACGGGCTCCTACGAGCAGTACTTC
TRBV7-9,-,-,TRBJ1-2,CAARRGYKGYGYTF,TGTGCCGCACGGAGGGGATATAAAGGCTATGGCTACACCTTC
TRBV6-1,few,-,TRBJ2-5,CASSEEALPWKETQYF,TGTGCCAGCAGTGAAGAGGCTTTACCCTGGAAGGAGACCCAGTACTTC
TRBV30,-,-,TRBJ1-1,CAWSTENTEAFF,TGTGCCTGGAGCACAGAGAACACTGAAGCTTTCTTT
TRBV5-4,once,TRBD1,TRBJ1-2,CASSLDRGGWNYGYTF,TGTGCCAGCAGCTTAGACAGGGGCGGGTGGAACTATGGCTACACCTTC
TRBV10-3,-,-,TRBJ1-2,CAISESGRDYGYTF,TGTGCCATCAGTGAGTCGGGAAGGGACTATGGCTACACCTTC
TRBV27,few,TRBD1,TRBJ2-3,CASSYSGQGNKDTQYF,TGTGCCAGCAGTTACAGCGGACAGGGGAATAAAGATACGCAGTATTTT
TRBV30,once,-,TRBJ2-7,CALQGMGFEQYF,TGTGCCCTACAGGGTATGGGCTTCGAGCAGTACTTC
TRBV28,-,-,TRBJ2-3,CASSLSVPSDTQYF,TGTGCCAGCAGTTTATCGGTCCCATCGGATACGCAGTATTTT